The clone carrying this T cell receptor beta chain was observed many times. Its specificity is not known. The V and J ends lost 7 bases and 3 bases respectively, with 16 bases between them. The CDR3 is 15 residues long. This record comes from a study of identical twins. Study-level results: Invariant populations such as MAIT and iNKT cells could partly muddle zero-insertion analyses.

TCRdb ran MiXCR on the 5' RACE reads and lists one entry per CDR3 protein. The sample shows approximately 220,000 distinct CDR3 sequences, around 6.8% of them seen only once. Separately, the same data were catalogued under a study of yellow fever vaccine responses in identical twins.

This TCR was sampled from a woman under 30 in good health. The specimen sequenced was memory (CD45RO+) T cells sorted from blood. The V and J genes are TRBV12-3 or TRBV12-4 and TRBJ1-5, with a tentative D call TRBD1 (6 bases). CDR3 in DNA: TGTGCCAGCACCGAGGGGGGGTTAGACAATCAGCCCCAGCATTTT. Translated: CASTEGGLDNQPQHF.